This TCR beta chain was sequenced for a study of blood T cell repertoires in COVID-19 (TCRdb year 2020). Broadly, across the study: Samples from collaborators originated in the United States, Italy and Spain and spanned both the acute and convalescent phases of COVID-19. The material from the prospective study consisted of cDNA or gDNA derived from T cells, B-cell-depleted T cells, or PBMCs. Deeply sampled blood TCRbeta repertoires from subjects exposed to, actively infected with, or recovered from COVID-19 were included in the dataset. The repertoires were released in a freely available public database intended as a resource for research on the immune response to SARS-CoV-2. Samples were obtained from the ongoing ImmuneRACE study (first 160 participants) and from 1,200 or so subjects provided by 6 global collaborators. Nearly every sample came with metadata listing a de-identified subject ID, COVID-19 status, age in years and sex. Where HLA class I and class II types were available, the types were taken from metadata supplied by the sample provider, not from assay-based typing.

The immunoSEQ Assay, a bias-controlled multiplex PCR, was used to amplify TCRbeta CDR3 regions from genomic DNA. In the source study's methods: Nucleated cell counts per sample were estimated from amplification of reference gene primers within the assay. To quantify the absolute abundance of each unique TCRbeta CDR3 rearrangement, sequence reads were collapsed and filtered. For each sample, productive Simpson clonality was calculated as the square root of Simpson's diversity index over productive rearrangements. TCRdb mirrors the immuneACCESS table, restricted to in-frame sequences. Some clones are absent from its copies; in checked studies, under half trace to an unresolved V gene, and the reason for the others is unknown. For V, J and clone size, that table is used; D and trimming come from the DNA. Counted in this sample were around 180,000 clones; 83% of them appeared once. Jointly, the top ten make up 1.5% of the sample.

Here is what the overall study found, with its caveats: The quantity of clinical and demographic metadata differed by source and by participant and was supplied without curation.

Each collaborating institution followed its own protocols to collect whole blood in K2EDTA tubes. For TCRbeta analysis, collaborators shipped samples in one of three forms: frozen whole blood, isolated PBMCs, or DNA extracted from either of those sample types. This clone was counted between two and nine times. Its antigen remains undetermined. Nothing much larger sits one base from this clone, and base qualities are not available. CDR1 and CDR2, per the germline V gene, are ENHRY and SYGVKD. V is clipped by 10 bases and J by 5 bases, and the sequence between their germline boundaries is 17 bases long. CDR3 length: 13 amino acids, cysteine to phenylalanine. Only the CDR3 part of the read is kept: 39 bases, read in frame from the first base.

This sequence uses TRBV10-3 and TRBJ2-5; the D segment cannot be called with confidence. The sequence was obtained from a human donor in a cohort sampled during active COVID-19. The sample consisted of peripheral blood. The DNA sequence follows: TGTGCCAACTGGGCAGGTCCTGGGGAGACCCAGTACTTC. Translated, it reads CANWAGPGETQYF.